These 26 T cell receptor beta chains were all obtained from the same sample, sequenced in a study of control samples from healthy donors and cancer patients. Generated by immunoSEQ multiplex PCR, the TCRdb table keeps only in-frame clones and is missing some. The sample has approximately 70,000 clones; roughly 84% are singletons. The sequenced sample was blood. The source of these receptors is a man in his fifties or sixties in good health.

The rearrangement uses TRBV5-6 and TRBJ2-7; D possibly corresponds to TRBD1 (6 bases). This CDR3 is built from 16 residues. With 0 bases removed from V and 1 base from J, the gap between germline ends came to 14 bases. Germline lookup yields CDR1 SGHDT and CDR2 YYEEEE. The CDR3 here is CASSLGSNQGSYEQYF. As DNA, the CDR3 is TGTGCCAGCAGCTTGGGATCTAACCAGGGGTCCTACGAGCAGTACTTC.

The J gene is TRBJ2-7, the V gene TRBV27, with 8 bases identical to TRBD1. The V and J ends lost 5 bases and 7 bases, in that order; junction bases with no gene match: 10. The CDR3 runs to 14 residues. CDR1 is MNHEY and CDR2 is SMNVEV in the germline V gene (reference sequence). CDR3 residues: CASSTTQGAGEQYF. The CDR3 DNA follows: TGTGCCAGCAGTACGACGCAGGGGGCGGGGGAGCAGTACTTC.

CDR3 protein: CSVPNQGLMNTEAFF. The CDR3 DNA follows: TGCAGCGTTCCCAATCAGGGTTTAATGAACACTGAAGCTTTCTTT. The gene calls are TRBV29-1 and TRBJ1-1; D might be TRBD1 (5 bases). Trimming stripped 5 bases from V and 0 bases from J, with 16 bases between. The CDR3 has 15 amino acids. Looked up from germline, CDR1 is SQVTM and CDR2 is ANQGSEA.

The V call is TRBV6-5, the J call TRBJ2-7, with 13 positions matching TRBD2. Trimming cost V 7 bases and J 5 bases; bases outside gene matches: 2. Germline lookup yields CDR1 MNHEY and CDR2 SVGAGI. This CDR3 is 13 amino acids long. CDR3 region: CASTGLAGDEQYF. The CDR3 DNA reads TGTGCCAGCACTGGACTAGCGGGAGACGAGCAGTACTTC.

The chain links TRBV21-1 to TRBJ2-7; the DNA was not used to check the table's D call, TRBD2. TRBV21-1 has pseudogene status. This CDR3 is 20 amino acids long. The CDR3 loop reads CASSGISPPGVRVRTYEQYF. The CDR3 region has the DNA TGTGCCAGCAGCGGAATCTCGCCACCGGGGGTAAGAGTCAGAACCTACGAGCAGTACTTC.

CDR3 nucleotides: TGCGCCAGCAGCCCAACCGTGGCTGCCCTCCGGAGCACAGATACGCAGTATTTT. It encodes CASSPTVAALRSTDTQYF. The rearrangement links TRBV5-1 to TRBJ2-3; D gene unclear. The CDR3 has 18 amino acids. Germline-derived CDR1 and CDR2 are SGHRS and YFSETQ. V was shortened by 4 bases and J by 0 bases, with 21 bases between the two germline ends.

The rearrangement links TRBV18 to TRBJ1-3; the D is unclear. V was pared by 3 bases and J by 1 base, with 13 bases between. Germline V gene data show CDR1 as KGHSH and CDR2 as LQKENI. The CDR3 totals 16 residues. CDR3 residues: CASSPTGPASGNTIYF. The CDR3, as DNA: TGTGCCAGCTCACCGACCGGGCCGGCGTCTGGAAACACCATATATTTT. The entire variable domain, with the rest obtained from reference TRBV18 and TRBJ1-3, is as follows: NAGVMQNPRHLVRRRGQEARLRCSPMKGHSHVYWYRQLPEEGLKFMVYLQKENIIDESGMPKERFSAEFPKEGPSILRIQQVVRGDSAAYFCASSPTGPASGNTIYFGEGSWLTVV.

The rearrangement uses TRBV29-1 and TRBJ2-4, with 7 bases fitting TRBD1. This CDR3 comprises 15 residues. The V segment lost 7 bases and the J segment 7 bases; nucleotides outside the gene matches: 16. Germline V gene data show CDR1 as SQVTM and CDR2 as ANQGSEA. For the CDR3, the DNA is TGCAGCGGAAGGGCTAGTGGACAGGTTGGGAACATTCAGTACTTC. Protein product: CSGRASGQVGNIQYF.

The genes are TRBV5-1 and TRBJ2-1; tentative D call: TRBD1 (6 bases). The CDR3 sequence is 16 residues long. From germline, CDR1 is SGHRS and CDR2 YFSETQ. Trimming stripped 6 bases from V and 0 bases from J, with 16 bases between. The CDR3 protein is CASNEQGGGSYNEQFF. The CDR3 DNA follows: TGCGCCAGCAACGAACAGGGTGGCGGCTCCTACAATGAGCAGTTCTTC.

The rearrangement joins TRBV6-1 to TRBJ2-7; D perhaps matches TRBD2 (7 bases). The CDR3 sequence is 15 residues long. V was cut by 2 bases and J by 6 bases, with 17 bases left in between. CDR1 MNHNS and CDR2 SASEGT come from the germline V gene. CDR3 in amino acids: CASSEWGGPFGEQYF. In DNA, the CDR3 is TGTGCCAGCAGTGAATGGGGGGGCCCTTTCGGCGAGCAGTACTTC.

The chain combines TRBV6-6 with TRBJ1-3; D possibly corresponds to TRBD1 (5 bases). Germline V gives CDR1 MNHNY, CDR2 SVGAGI (reference sequence). This CDR3 spans 15 amino acids. V was shortened by 0 bases and J by 4 bases, with 10 bases between the two germline ends. CDR3 protein: CASSYSQVQGNTIYF. The DNA for the CDR3 is TGTGCCAGCAGTTACTCACAGGTCCAAGGAAACACCATATATTTT.

This chain uses TRBV4-2 with TRBJ1-3, with D hard to call. The CDR3 consists of 18 residues. V gave up 0 bases and J gave up 6 bases, with 21 bases separating them. CDR1 and CDR2 (germline): LGHNA, YNFKEQ. CDR3 DNA: TGTGCCAGCAGCCAAGATCGCGGCGCGGGCGCTGGGATAAACACCATATATTTT. Protein: CASSQDRGAGAGINTIYF.

This chain connects TRBV24-1 to TRBJ2-2; tentative D call: TRBD2 (6 bases). CDR1 is KGHDR and CDR2 is SFDVKD in the germline V gene. The CDR3 runs to 14 residues. V lost 8 bases and J lost 2, with 11 bases in between. CDR3 sequence: CATNPGVNTGELFF. Here the CDR3 DNA reads TGTGCCACCAACCCGGGAGTTAACACCGGGGAGCTGTTTTTT.

The V gene is TRBV2, the J gene TRBJ2-1, with TRBD1 identical over 7 bases. The CDR3 runs to 13 residues. Germline assignment: CDR1 SNHLY and CDR2 FYNNEI. The trim removed 6 bases at V and 4 bases at J, leaving 3 bases unmatched. Here the CDR3 reads CASRETGYNEQFF. CDR3 DNA sequence: TGTGCCAGCAGGGAGACAGGGTACAATGAGCAGTTCTTC.

The rearrangement joins TRBV28 to TRBJ2-3; 7 bases line up with TRBD1. Trimming cost V 5 bases and J 4 bases; bases outside gene matches: 6. Per the germline V gene, CDR1 is MDHEN and CDR2 is SYDVKM. This CDR3 is 14 amino acids long. CDR3 nucleotide sequence: TGTGCCAGCAGTGTGGACCAGGGGGCAGATACGCAGTATTTT. Its protein is CASSVDQGADTQYF.

This clone was found a few times. The V gene is TRBV9, the J gene TRBJ1-2; 9 bases line up with TRBD1. There are 17 residues in the CDR3. Per the germline V gene, CDR1 is SGDLS and CDR2 is YYNGEE. The V and J ends lost 2 bases and 2 bases, in that order; junction bases with no gene match: 10. The CDR3 region has the DNA TGTGCCAGCAGCGTGCAGGACAGGGGAAGATACAACTATGGCTACACCTTC. Translated: CASSVQDRGRYNYGYTF.

The chain couples TRBV11-2 to TRBJ2-1; 7 nucleotides agree with TRBD2. Germline values: CDR1 SGHAT, CDR2 FQNNGV. The CDR3 has 15 amino acids. V dropped 1 base and J dropped 8; count of bases not matched to a gene: 8. CDR3 DNA sequence: TGTGCCAGCAGCTTAGTGGCTAGCGGTAGCGATGAGCAGTTCTTC. Protein product: CASSLVASGSDEQFF.

The V gene is TRBV19, the J gene TRBJ1-2, with D unresolved. V shed 3 bases and J shed 1 base, with 9 bases lying between them. CDR1 is LNHDA and CDR2 is SQIVND in the germline V gene (reference sequence). This CDR3 region has 14 residues. The CDR3 bases are TGTGCCAGTAGTATCACAGACCTTAACTATGGCTACACCTTC. This translates into CASSITDLNYGYTF.

For the CDR3, the DNA is TGTGCCAGCAGCCAAGAGTGGCAGCGGAGCAGCACAGATACGCAGTATTTT. Translated: CASSQEWQRSSTDTQYF. The rearrangement joins TRBV4-2 to TRBJ2-3, with a tentative D call TRBD2 (5 bases). Germline V gene sequence: CDR1 LGHNA, CDR2 YNFKEQ. The CDR3 sequence is 17 residues long. The ends were cut back, 0 bases at V and 0 bases at J, with 13 bases in the middle.

This rearrangement joins TRBV5-1 to TRBJ2-7; D unclear. From germline, CDR1 is SGHRS and CDR2 YFSETQ. The V gene lost 0 bases and the J gene lost 3 bases, with 16 bases spanning the gap. The CDR3 spans 16 residues. The CDR3 is CASSLAAARRNYEQYF. In nucleotides, the CDR3 is TGCGCCAGCAGCTTGGCGGCAGCCCGCCGAAACTACGAGCAGTACTTC.

This chain connects TRBV15 to TRBJ1-1, with 9 positions matching TRBD1. V trimming: 1 base; J trimming: 5 bases; junction bases outside the gene matches: 2. CDR3 length equals 14 residues. Germline CDR1 LNHNV, CDR2 YYDKDF (reference sequence). CDR3 sequence: CATSRGGTGTEAFF. CDR3 nucleotides: TGTGCCACCAGCAGAGGGGGGACAGGGACTGAAGCTTTCTTT.

The gene calls are TRBV4-2 and TRBJ2-2; either TRBD1 or TRBD2 may supply D (5 bases each). Germline lookup yields CDR1 LGHNA and CDR2 YNFKEQ. There are 15 residues in the CDR3. Deletions cut 3 bases from V and 6 bases from J, with 14 bases between. The CDR3 DNA reads TGTGCCAGCAGCCAGAACCAGGGAGACGCCGGGGAGCTGTTTTTT. Translating it yields CASSQNQGDAGELFF.

This sequence joins TRBV29-1 and TRBJ1-4; 7 nucleotides align to TRBD1. Germline V gene sequence: CDR1 SQVTM, CDR2 ANQGSEA. The CDR3 covers 13 residues. The junction had 5 bases not matched to a gene; V was cut back by 3 bases and J by 7 bases. The CDR3 nucleotides are TGCAGCGTTGACCTAGGGGGCTTTGAAAAACTGTTTTTT. Protein sequence: CSVDLGGFEKLFF.

The chain has TRBV11-2 and TRBJ2-2; 7 bases line up with TRBD1. Germline CDR1 and CDR2: SGHAT and FQNNGV. The CDR3 covers 15 residues. Trimming at V came to 6 bases and at J to 4 bases, leaving 8 bases not matched to a gene. CDR3 nucleotides: TGTGCCAGCAGTCAAAGACAGGGCGGCACCGGGGAGCTGTTTTTT. Its translation: CASSQRQGGTGELFF.

The chain uses TRBV7-9 and TRBJ2-3, with TRBD2 matching over 7 bases. The germline gives CDR1 SEHNR, CDR2 FQNEAQ (reference sequence). The length of the CDR3 is 14 residues. V lost 5 bases, J lost 8 bases, and 10 bases stayed unmatched. CDR3 bases: TGTGCCAGCAGCCACGTTAGGGGCGGGGGTACGCAGTATTTT. This gives the protein CASSHVRGGGTQYF. The entire variable domain, with the rest obtained from reference TRBV7-9 and TRBJ2-3, is as follows: DTGVSQNPRHKITKRGQNVTFRCDPISEHNRLYWYRQTLGQGPEFLTYFQNEAQLEKSRLLSDRFSAERPKGSFSTLEIQRTEQGDSAMYLCASSHVRGGGTQYFGPGTRLTVL.

The rearrangement links TRBV2 to TRBJ2-7; tentatively, D is TRBD1 (6 bases). The V gene lost 6 bases and the J gene lost 0 bases, with 12 bases spanning the gap. This CDR3 is 14 amino acids long. Germline V gene sequence: CDR1 SNHLY, CDR2 FYNNEI. This chain's CDR3 is CASRGAISSYEQYF. The CDR3 region has the DNA TGTGCCAGCAGGGGGGCGATTAGCTCCTACGAGCAGTACTTC. The full variable domain, in which reference TRBV2 and TRBJ2-7 provide the parts outside the CDR3, is EPEVTQTPSHQVTQMGQEVILRCVPISNHLYFYWYRQILGQKVEFLVSFYNNEISEKSEIFDDQFSVERPDGSNFTLKIRSTKLEDSAMYFCASRGAISSYEQYFGPGTRLTVT.